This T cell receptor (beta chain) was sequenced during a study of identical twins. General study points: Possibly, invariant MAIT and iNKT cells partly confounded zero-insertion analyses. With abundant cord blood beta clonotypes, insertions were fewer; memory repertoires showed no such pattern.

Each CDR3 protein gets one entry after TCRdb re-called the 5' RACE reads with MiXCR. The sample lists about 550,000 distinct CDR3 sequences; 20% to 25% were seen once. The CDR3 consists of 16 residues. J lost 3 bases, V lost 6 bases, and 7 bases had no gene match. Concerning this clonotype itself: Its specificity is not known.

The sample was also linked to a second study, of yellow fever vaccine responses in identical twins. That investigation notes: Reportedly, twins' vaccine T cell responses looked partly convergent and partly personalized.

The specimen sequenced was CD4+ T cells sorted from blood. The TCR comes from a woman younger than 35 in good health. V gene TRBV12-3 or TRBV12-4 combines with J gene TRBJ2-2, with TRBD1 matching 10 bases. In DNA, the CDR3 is TGTGCCAGCAGAAGACCGGGACAGGGGTACACCGGGGAGCTGTTTTTT. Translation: CASRRPGQGYTGELFF.